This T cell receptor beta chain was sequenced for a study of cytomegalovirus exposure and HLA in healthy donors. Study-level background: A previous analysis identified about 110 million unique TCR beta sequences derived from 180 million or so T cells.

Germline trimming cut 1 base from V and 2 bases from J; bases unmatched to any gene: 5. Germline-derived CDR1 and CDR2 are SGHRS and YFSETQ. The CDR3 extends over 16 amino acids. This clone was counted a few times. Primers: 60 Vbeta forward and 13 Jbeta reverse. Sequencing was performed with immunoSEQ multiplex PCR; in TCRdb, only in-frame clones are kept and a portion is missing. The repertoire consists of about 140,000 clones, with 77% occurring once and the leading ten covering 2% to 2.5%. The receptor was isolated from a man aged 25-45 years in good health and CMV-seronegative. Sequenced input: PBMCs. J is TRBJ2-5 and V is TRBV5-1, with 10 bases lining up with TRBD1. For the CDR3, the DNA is TGCGCCAGCAGCTTGTGGGGGACAGGGGAGCAAGAGACCCAGTACTTC. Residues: CASSLWGTGEQETQYF. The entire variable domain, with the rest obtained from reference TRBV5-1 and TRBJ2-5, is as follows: KAGVTQTPRYLIKTRGQQVTLSCSPISGHRSVSWYQQTPGQGLQFLFEYFSETQRNKGNFPGRFSGRQFSNSRSEMNVSTLELGDSALYLCASSLWGTGEQETQYFGPGTRLLVL.